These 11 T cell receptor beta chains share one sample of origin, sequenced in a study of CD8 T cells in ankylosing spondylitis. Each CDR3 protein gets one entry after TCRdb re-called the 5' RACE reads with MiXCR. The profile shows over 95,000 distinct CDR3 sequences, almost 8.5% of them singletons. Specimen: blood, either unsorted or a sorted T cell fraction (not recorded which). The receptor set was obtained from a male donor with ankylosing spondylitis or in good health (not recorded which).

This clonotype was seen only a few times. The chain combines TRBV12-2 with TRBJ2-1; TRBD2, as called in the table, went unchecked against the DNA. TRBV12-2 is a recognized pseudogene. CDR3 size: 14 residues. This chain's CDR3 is CASRGTSDYNEQFF. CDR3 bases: TGTGCAAGTCGGGGGACTAGCGACTACAATGAGCAGTTCTTC.

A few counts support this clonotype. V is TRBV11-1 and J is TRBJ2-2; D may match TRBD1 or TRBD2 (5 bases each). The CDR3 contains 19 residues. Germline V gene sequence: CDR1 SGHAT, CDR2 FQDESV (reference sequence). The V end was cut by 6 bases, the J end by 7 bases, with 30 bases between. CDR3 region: CASSRQSPALGLTIGELFF. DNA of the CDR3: TGTGCCAGCAGTCGACAGAGTCCAGCACTAGGACTGACTATCGGGGAGCTGTTTTTT.

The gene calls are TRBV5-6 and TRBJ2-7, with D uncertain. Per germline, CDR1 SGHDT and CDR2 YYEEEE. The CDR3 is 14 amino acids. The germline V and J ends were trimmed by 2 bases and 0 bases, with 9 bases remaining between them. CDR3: CASSFGGASYEQYF. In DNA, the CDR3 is TGTGCCAGCAGCTTCGGCGGCGCCTCCTACGAGCAGTACTTC.

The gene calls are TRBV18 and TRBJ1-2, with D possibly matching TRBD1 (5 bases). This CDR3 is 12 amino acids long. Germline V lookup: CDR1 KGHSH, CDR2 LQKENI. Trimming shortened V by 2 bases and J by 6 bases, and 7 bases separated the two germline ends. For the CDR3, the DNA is TGTGCCAGCTCACCATTGGGGGATGGCTACACCTTC. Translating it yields CASSPLGDGYTF.

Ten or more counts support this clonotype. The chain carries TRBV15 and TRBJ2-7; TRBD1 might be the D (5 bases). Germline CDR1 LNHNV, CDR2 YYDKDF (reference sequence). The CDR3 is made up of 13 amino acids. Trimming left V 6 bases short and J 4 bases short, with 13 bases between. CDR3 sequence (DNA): TGTGCCACCAGACCTACTACAGGATACGAGCAGTACTTC. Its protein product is CATRPTTGYEQYF.

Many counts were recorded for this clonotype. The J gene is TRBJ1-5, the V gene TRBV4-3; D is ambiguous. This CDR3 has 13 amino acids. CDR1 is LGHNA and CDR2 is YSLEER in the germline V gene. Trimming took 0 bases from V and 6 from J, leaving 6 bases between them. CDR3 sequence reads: CASSQDQSQPQHF. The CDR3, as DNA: TGCGCCAGCAGCCAAGATCAAAGTCAGCCCCAGCATTTT.

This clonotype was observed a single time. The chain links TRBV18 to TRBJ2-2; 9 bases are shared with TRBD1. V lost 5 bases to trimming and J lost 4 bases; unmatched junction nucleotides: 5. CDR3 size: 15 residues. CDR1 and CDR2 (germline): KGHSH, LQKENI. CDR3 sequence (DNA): TGTGCCAGCTCAAACGGACAGGGGTTCACCGGGGAGCTGTTTTTT. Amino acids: CASSNGQGFTGELFF.

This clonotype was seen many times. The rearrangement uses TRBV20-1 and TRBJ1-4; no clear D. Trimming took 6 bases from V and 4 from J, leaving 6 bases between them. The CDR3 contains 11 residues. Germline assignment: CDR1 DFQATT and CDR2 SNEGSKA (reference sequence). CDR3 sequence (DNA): TGCAGTGCGGTTTTTAATGAAAAACTGTTTTTT. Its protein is CSAVFNEKLFF.

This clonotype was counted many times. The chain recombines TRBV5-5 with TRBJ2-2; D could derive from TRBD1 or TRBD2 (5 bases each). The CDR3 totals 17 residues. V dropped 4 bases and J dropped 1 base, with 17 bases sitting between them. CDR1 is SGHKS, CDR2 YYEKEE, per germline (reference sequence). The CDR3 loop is CASSQYSGAGNTGELFF. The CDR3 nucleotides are TGTGCCAGCAGCCAATATTCCGGGGCCGGGAACACCGGGGAGCTGTTTTTT. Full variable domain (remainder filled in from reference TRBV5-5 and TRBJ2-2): DAGVTQSPTHLIKTRGQQVTLRCSPISGHKSVSWYQQVLGQGPQFIFQYYEKEERGRGNFPDRFSARQFPNYSSELNVNALLLGDSALYLCASSQYSGAGNTGELFFGEGSRLTVL.

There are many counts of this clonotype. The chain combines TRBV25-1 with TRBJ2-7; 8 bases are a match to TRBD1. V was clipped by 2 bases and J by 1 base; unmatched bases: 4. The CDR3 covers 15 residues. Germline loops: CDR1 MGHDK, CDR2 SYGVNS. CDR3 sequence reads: CASSELQGGSYEQYF. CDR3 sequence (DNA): TGTGCCAGCAGTGAACTACAGGGGGGTTCCTACGAGCAGTACTTC.

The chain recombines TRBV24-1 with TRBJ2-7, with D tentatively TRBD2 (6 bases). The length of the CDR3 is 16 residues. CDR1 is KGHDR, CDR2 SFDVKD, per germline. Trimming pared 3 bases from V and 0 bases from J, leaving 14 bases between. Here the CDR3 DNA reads TGTGCCACCAGTGATCCCGGGACTTTCACCTCCTACGAGCAGTACTTC. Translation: CATSDPGTFTSYEQYF.